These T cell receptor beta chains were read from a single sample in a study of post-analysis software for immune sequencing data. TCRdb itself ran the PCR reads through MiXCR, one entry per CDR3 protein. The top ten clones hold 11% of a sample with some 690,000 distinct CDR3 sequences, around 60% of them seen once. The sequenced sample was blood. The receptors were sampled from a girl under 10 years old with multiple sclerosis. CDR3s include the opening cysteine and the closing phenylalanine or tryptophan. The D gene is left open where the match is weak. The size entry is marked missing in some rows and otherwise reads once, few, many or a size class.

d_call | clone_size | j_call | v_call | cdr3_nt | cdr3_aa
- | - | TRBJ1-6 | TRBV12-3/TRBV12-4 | TGTGCCAGCAGATCAGACTCTAGTAATTCACCCCTCCACTTT | CASRSDSSNSPLHF
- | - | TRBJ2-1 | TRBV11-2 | TGTGCCAGCAGCGGCCGGGACTCGGCCTACAATGAGCAGTTCTTC | CASSGRDSAYNEQFF
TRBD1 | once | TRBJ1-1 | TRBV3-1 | TGTGCCAGCACCCCGGGACAGCACAGGAAGACTGAAGCTTTCTTT | CASTPGQHRKTEAFF
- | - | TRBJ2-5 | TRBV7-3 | TGTGCCAGCAGCTTGTCGGGAGTAGGAAAGACCCAGTACTTC | CASSLSGVGKTQYF
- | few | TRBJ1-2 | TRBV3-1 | TGTGCCAGCAGCCAAGCGGTGAACTATGGCTACACCTTC | CASSQAVNYGYTF
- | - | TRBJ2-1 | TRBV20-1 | TGCAGTGCTAGGAAGGGGCCGGAGGGTGAGCAGTTCTTC | CSARKGPEGEQFF
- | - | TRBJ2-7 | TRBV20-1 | TGCAGTGCTAGGCCCTCGATGGGGGGCTACGAGCAGTACTTC | CSARPSMGGYEQYF
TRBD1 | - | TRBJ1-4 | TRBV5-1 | TGCGCCAGCAGCGGCGGGACAGGGGGCGGACTGGGGGAAAAACTGTTTTTT | CASSGGTGGGLGEKLFF
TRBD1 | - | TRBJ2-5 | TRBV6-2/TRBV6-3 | TGTGCCAGCAGGGACCCAGGGACAGGTGTACAAGAGACCCAGTACTTC | CASRDPGTGVQETQYF
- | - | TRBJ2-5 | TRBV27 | TGTGCCAGCCAGGCGGGGGCGGGGACCCAGTACTTC | CASQAGAGTQYF
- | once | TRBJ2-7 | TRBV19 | TGTGCCAGTAGTATAGACTCCGGGAGAGGATCCTACGAGCAGTACTTC | CASSIDSGRGSYEQYF
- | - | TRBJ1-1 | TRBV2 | TGTGCCAGCATTTTAGGGGGGATGACTGAAGCTTTCTTT | CASILGGMTEAFF
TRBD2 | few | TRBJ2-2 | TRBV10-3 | TGTGCCATCAGTGCTGGGGCGGGAGTATTCGGGGAGCTGTTTTTT | CAISAGAGVFGELFF
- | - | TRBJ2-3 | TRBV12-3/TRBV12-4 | TGTGCCAGCAGCGACACTGGGAGGACAGATACGCAGTATTTT | CASSDTGRTDTQYF
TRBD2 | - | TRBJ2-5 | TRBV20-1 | TGCAGTGCCCTGACTAGCGGCCAGCGTCAGACCCAGTACTTC | CSALTSGQRQTQYF
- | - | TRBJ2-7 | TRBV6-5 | TGTGCCAGCAGTTACTCGACAGCATCCCACGAGCAGTACTTC | CASSYSTASHEQYF
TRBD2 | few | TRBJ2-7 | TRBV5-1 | TGCGCCAGCAGCCTATGGGGGGACTACTACGAGCAGTACTTC | CASSLWGDYYEQYF
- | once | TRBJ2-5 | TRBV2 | TGTGCCAGCCCTACAGCCTACGGGCAGTACTTC | CASPTAYGQYF
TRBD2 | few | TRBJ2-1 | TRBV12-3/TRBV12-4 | TGTGCCAGCAGTGCAGGACTAGCGGGCAATGAGCAGTTCTTC | CASSAGLAGNEQFF
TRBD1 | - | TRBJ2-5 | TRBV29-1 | TGCAGCGTAGCCAGGGACAGGGGGATGCAGACCCAGTACTTC | CSVARDRGMQTQYF
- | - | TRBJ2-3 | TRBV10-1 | TGCGCCAGCAGGGCGCCCAACACAGATACGCAGTATTTT | CASRAPNTDTQYF
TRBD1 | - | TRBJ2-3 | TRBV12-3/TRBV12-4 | TGTGCCAGCAGAGTGGGACAGATCACAGATACGCAGTATTTT | CASRVGQITDTQYF
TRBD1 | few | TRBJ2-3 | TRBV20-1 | TGCAGTGCTAGAGACCCCCGACAGGGAAGATCCACAGATACGCAGTATTTT | CSARDPRQGRSTDTQYF
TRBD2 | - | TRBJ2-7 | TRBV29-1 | TGCAGCGTCCCGGGACTACAGTCCTACGAGCAGTACTTC | CSVPGLQSYEQYF
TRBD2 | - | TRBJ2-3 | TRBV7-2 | TGTGCCAGCAGCCTGGGACTAGTTGGGGCCGGAGTGCAGTATTTT | CASSLGLVGAGVQYF
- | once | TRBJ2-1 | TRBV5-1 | TGCGCCAGCTCCCTTCGGGACTCCGCCAACTCCTACAATGAGCAGTTCTTC | CASSLRDSANSYNEQFF
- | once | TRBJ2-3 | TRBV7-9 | TGTGCCAGCAGAACAGCCGGGACGGTCACAGATACGCAGTATTTT | CASRTAGTVTDTQYF
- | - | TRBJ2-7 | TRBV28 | TGTGCCAGTGGAGGTCAGGGCTGGTACGAGCAGTACTTC | CASGGQGWYEQYF
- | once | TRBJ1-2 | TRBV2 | TGTGCCAGCAGACGACAGGTCCGGGACACCTTC | CASRRQVRDTF
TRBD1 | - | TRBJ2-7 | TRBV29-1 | TGCAGCGTAGAAACGGGACAGTCCTACGAGCAGTACTTC | CSVETGQSYEQYF
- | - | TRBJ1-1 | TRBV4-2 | TGTGCCAGCAGCCAAGTAGCCGGGGTAGCTTTCTTT | CASSQVAGVAFF
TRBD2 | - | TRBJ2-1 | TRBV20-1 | TGCAGTGCTTCAGGACTAGCGGGAGGGCTGAGGAATGAGCAGTTCTTC | CSASGLAGGLRNEQFF